These 13 T cell receptor beta chains were sequenced from one sample in a study of chemoradiotherapy in HPV16-positive cancers. Profiled with immunoSEQ multiplex PCR; TCRdb holds only in-frame clones, not every one. The top ten clones hold roughly 22% of a sample with about 25,000 clones, more than 90% of them seen once. The material was blood, obtained from a patient who underwent chemoradiotherapy. The receptors shown here come from a human donor with HPV-associated anogenital cancer.

V and J are TRBV28 and TRBJ2-7; 11 bases are a match to TRBD1. V shed 6 bases, J shed 0 bases, and the junction held 4 bases outside the gene matches. The CDR3 has 15 amino acids. CDR1 MDHEN and CDR2 SYDVKM come from the germline V gene. This CDR3 is CASSRTGGGSYEQYF. The CDR3 DNA reads as TGTGCCAGCAGCCGGACAGGGGGCGGCTCCTACGAGCAGTACTTC.

This clone came up once. This rearrangement joins TRBV2 to TRBJ2-7, with D perhaps TRBD2 (6 bases). V lost 11 bases and J lost 0, with 14 bases in between. Germline CDR1 SNHLY, CDR2 FYNNEI. CDR3 size: 13 residues. Here the CDR3 reads CALGGDSSYEQYF. The CDR3 DNA follows: TGTGCCCTCGGGGGTGACAGCTCCTACGAGCAGTACTTC.

This clone was seen only once. The rearrangement uses TRBV15 and TRBJ2-1, with D tentatively TRBD1 (5 bases). Germline V gene data show CDR1 as LNHNV and CDR2 as YYDKDF (reference sequence). The V gene lost 0 bases and the J gene lost 7 bases, with 7 bases spanning the gap. This CDR3 is 13 amino acids long. The DNA for the CDR3 is TGTGCCACCAGCAGAGATAACAGGAATGAGCAGTTCTTC. Residues: CATSRDNRNEQFF.

The chain couples TRBV2 to TRBJ1-5; D perhaps matches TRBD1 (5 bases). Deletions cut 6 bases from V and 5 bases from J, with 11 bases between. Germline CDR1 and CDR2: SNHLY and FYNNEI. CDR3 length: 13 amino acids. CDR3 bases: TGTGCCAGCAGCAGTGACAGATATCAGCCCCAGCATTTT. It specifies CASSSDRYQPQHF.

This chain connects TRBV4-3 to TRBJ2-3, with no clear D. Trimming took off 2 bases at V and 1 base at J, with 7 bases between the two ends. The CDR3 is 14 residues long. Germline values: CDR1 LGHNA, CDR2 YSLEER. This chain's CDR3 is CASSQTVRTDTQYF. The CDR3 region has the DNA TGCGCCAGCAGCCAAACAGTACGCACAGATACGCAGTATTTT.

This chain connects TRBV18 to TRBJ2-5; D tentatively reads TRBD1 or TRBD2 (5 bases each). This CDR3 has 16 residues. Germline-derived CDR1 and CDR2 are KGHSH and LQKENI. Trimming cost V 4 bases and J 8 bases, with 23 bases left between them. CDR3 residues: CASSRYSGTAVLTQYF. CDR3 bases: TGTGCCAGCTCACGATACTCCGGGACCGCCGTTCTAACCCAGTACTTC.

This rearrangement joins TRBV7-8 to TRBJ2-7, with 9 bases identical to TRBD1. With V trimmed by 5 bases and J by 11 bases, 7 bases remained unmatched. This CDR3 is built from 12 residues. Per the germline V gene, CDR1 is SGHVS and CDR2 is FQNEAQ. The CDR3 is CASSTSGTGKYF. CDR3 bases: TGTGCCAGCAGCACATCCGGGACAGGGAAGTACTTC.

In its sample, this clone was seen once. V and J are TRBV30 and TRBJ2-2, with 7 positions matching TRBD1. Unmatched junction bases numbered 12, after V lost 0 bases and J lost 5 bases. Looked up from germline, CDR1 is GTSNPN and CDR2 is SVGIG (reference sequence). The CDR3 covers 17 residues. CDR3 nucleotide sequence: TGTGCCTGGAGTGTACGGACAGGCTCACCGAGGACCGGGGAGCTGTTTTTT. Its translation is CAWSVRTGSPRTGELFF. Full variable domain (rest looked up from reference TRBV30 and TRBJ2-2): SQTIHQWPATLVQPVGSPLSLECTVEGTSNPNLYWYRQAAGRGLQLLFYSVGIGQISSEVPQNLSASRPQDRQFILSSKKLLLSDSGFYLCAWSVRTGSPRTGELFFGEGSRLTVL.

V and J are TRBV5-1 and TRBJ2-7; no clear D gene. Germline lookup yields CDR1 SGHRS and CDR2 YFSETQ. V shed 0 bases and J shed 6 bases, with 4 bases lying between them. The CDR3 loop spans 11 amino acids. In DNA form, the CDR3 reads TGCGCCAGCAGCTTGGGAGGCGAGCAGTACTTC. This encodes CASSLGGEQYF.

This CDR3 is CASSYTTGTNEKLFF. In nucleotides, the CDR3 is TGTGCCAGCAGTTACACGACAGGAACTAATGAAAAACTGTTTTTT. The chain recombines TRBV6-5 with TRBJ1-4; D might be TRBD1 (6 bases). The germline CDR1 and CDR2 sequences are MNHEY and SVGAGI. The CDR3 is 15 amino acids. The germline V and J ends were trimmed by 2 bases and 1 base, with 8 bases remaining between them.

The rearrangement uses TRBV5-5 and TRBJ2-1; no definite D call. V dropped 5 bases and J dropped 8 bases, with 17 bases sitting between them. Germline assignment: CDR1 SGHKS and CDR2 YYEKEE (reference sequence). This CDR3 comprises 14 residues. The CDR3 sequence: CASRPIMSIYEQFF. The CDR3 region has the DNA TGTGCCAGCAGGCCGATAATGAGCATCTATGAGCAGTTCTTC.

The rearrangement joins TRBV27 to TRBJ2-5; D is uncertain. V was shortened by 5 bases and J by 0 bases, with 13 bases between the two germline ends. Germline assignment: CDR1 MNHEY and CDR2 SMNVEV (reference sequence). The CDR3 runs 15 residues. CDR3 DNA sequence: TGTGCCAGCAGTATGTGGCAGGACCACCAAGAGACCCAGTACTTC. This gives the protein CASSMWQDHQETQYF.

This rearrangement joins TRBV29-1 to TRBJ2-2; no clear D. Trimming stripped 1 base from V and 5 bases from J, with 11 bases between. CDR3 length equals 14 residues. The germline V gene encodes CDR1 SQVTM and CDR2 ANQGSEA. In DNA, the CDR3 is TGCAGCGTTGAAGGGGCACAGAGGACCGGGGAGCTGTTTTTT. Encoded protein: CSVEGAQRTGELFF.